This is a list of T cell receptor beta chains from one sample in a study of blood T cell repertoires in COVID-19. The repertoire was sequenced with immunoSEQ multiplex PCR; TCRdb's copy has only in-frame clones and lacks some. The table includes 270,000 or so clones, 65% to 85% detected once. Sequencing was performed on PBMCs or T cells enriched from blood (not recorded which). These receptors originate from a man aged 50-59 years who had recovered from COVID-19. Both conserved end residues are part of each CDR3. The D gene is left open where the match is weak. Clone size is given for some rows only: seen once, a few or many times, or a class if the clone is expanded.

clone size	V gene	J gene	D gene	CDR3 DNA	CDR3 protein
NA	TRBV5-6	TRBJ1-1	NA	TGTGCCAGCAAAGTTTCGGCAGGGCTGAACACTGAAGCTTTCTTT	CASKVSAGLNTEAFF
NA	TRBV18	TRBJ1-5	TRBD1	TGTGCCAGCTCCCGGACAGGGAATCAGCCCCAGCATTTT	CASSRTGNQPQHF
once	TRBV5-1	TRBJ1-1	NA	TGCGCCAGCAGCTTGGCGGTAAGGGGCACTGAAGCTTTCTTT	CASSLAVRGTEAFF
NA	TRBV29-1	TRBJ2-7	NA	TGCAGCGCTGGCGGAAGGACAGCGCCCCAATTCGAGCAGTACTTC	CSAGGRTAPQFEQYF
NA	TRBV29-1	TRBJ1-1	TRBD1	TGCAGCGTGGGACAGGGGTACACTGAAGCTTTCTTT	CSVGQGYTEAFF
NA	TRBV23-1	TRBJ2-7	NA	TGCGCCAGCAGTCCCCAAGCCTCCTACGAGCAGTACTTC	CASSPQASYEQYF
once	TRBV7-8	TRBJ2-7	TRBD1	TGTGCCAGCAGCCCGTCGGACAGGGGCGGATTTCGCGAGCAGTACTTC	CASSPSDRGGFREQYF
NA	TRBV6-6	TRBJ1-1	NA	TGTGCCAGCAGTACACAGGGCGGGACTGAAGCTTTCTTT	CASSTQGGTEAFF
NA	TRBV11-2	TRBJ2-1	TRBD2	TGTGCCAGCAGCTTAGGGGTAGCGGGAGTTTTCAATGAGCAGTTCTTC	CASSLGVAGVFNEQFF
NA	TRBV4-1	TRBJ2-1	NA	TGCGCCAGCAGCCAAGAAGGTGCCGTGGGAGGTGAGCAGTTCTTC	CASSQEGAVGGEQFF
NA	TRBV6-1	TRBJ2-3	TRBD2	TGTGCCAGCAGTGAAGGGTTGAGGCGGACTAGCATCTCAGATACGCAGTATTTT	CASSEGLRRTSISDTQYF
once	TRBV11-2	TRBJ1-2	NA	TGTGCCAGCAGCTTAGACATCTATGGCTACACCTTC	CASSLDIYGYTF
NA	TRBV12-5	TRBJ1-6	TRBD1	TGTGCTAGTGGTTTACAGACAGGGGGATATTCACCCCTCCACTTT	CASGLQTGGYSPLHF
NA	TRBV30	TRBJ2-3	TRBD2	TGTGCCTGGAGTACCGGGACTAGTGTAAATACGCAGTATTTT	CAWSTGTSVNTQYF
NA	TRBV5-1	TRBJ1-2	NA	TGCGCCAGCAGCTTGGAGCTGGGGCAGGAGGGCTACACCTTC	CASSLELGQEGYTF
NA	TRBV15	TRBJ2-7	NA	TGTGCCACCAGCAGCGACCTCCGTACTAGTTACGAGCAGTACTTC	CATSSDLRTSYEQYF
NA	TRBV7-2	TRBJ2-5	NA	TGTGCCAGCAGGCCAAGTGCGGGGTCCGAGACCCAGTACTTC	CASRPSAGSETQYF